The rows below give T cell receptor beta chains drawn from one sample of a study of cytomegalovirus exposure and HLA in healthy donors. The assay was immunoSEQ multiplex PCR, and TCRdb's table has in-frame clones only and misses some. This table holds roughly 99,000 clones, around 85% found once. The specimen was PBMCs. The receptors shown here come from a man aged 25 to 40 in good health and CMV-seronegative. Both conserved end residues are part of each CDR3. The order of the fields is J gene, D gene, clone size, V gene, CDR3 DNA, CDR3 protein. A D gene is named only where the DNA matches it firmly. For some rows the clone size is stated as once, few or many, or as a class when expanded; others skip it.

J: TRBJ1-1; D: -; size: -; V: TRBV11-1; DNA: TGTGCCAGCAGCTTAACCAGGAAGAACACTGAAGCTTTCTTT; CDR3: CASSLTRKNTEAFF
J: TRBJ2-7; D: -; size: few; V: TRBV5-1; DNA: TGCGCCAGCAGCTTGGAGAGGGACTCCCCACGAGGGTCCTACGAGCAGTACTTC; CDR3: CASSLERDSPRGSYEQYF
J: TRBJ2-1; D: -; size: -; V: TRBV20-1; DNA: TGCAGTGCCCCCTATGGACTAGAGCAGTTCTTC; CDR3: CSAPYGLEQFF
J: TRBJ2-5; D: TRBD2; size: -; V: TRBV5-1; DNA: TGCGCCAGCAGCCGGACTAGCGCCCGAGAGACCCAGTACTTC; CDR3: CASSRTSARETQYF
J: TRBJ2-7; D: -; size: few; V: TRBV28; DNA: TGTGCCAGCAGTTTTGAGGGGGTAATAGGCGAGCAGTACTTC; CDR3: CASSFEGVIGEQYF
J: TRBJ2-7; D: -; size: -; V: TRBV29-1; DNA: TGCAGCGTTTCAGGGGTGGAGTACGAGCAGTACTTC; CDR3: CSVSGVEYEQYF
J: TRBJ1-1; D: -; size: -; V: TRBV6-5; DNA: TGTGCCAGCAGTTACTCCGGGTTAACTGAAGCTTTCTTT; CDR3: CASSYSGLTEAFF
J: TRBJ2-1; D: -; size: -; V: TRBV19; DNA: TGTGCCAGTAGTATAGGCCGGGAGCAGTTCTTC; CDR3: CASSIGREQFF
J: TRBJ1-1; D: -; size: -; V: TRBV19; DNA: TGTGCCAGTAGTGCCGGCGGGAGCACTGAAGCTTTCTTT; CDR3: CASSAGGSTEAFF
J: TRBJ2-3; D: -; size: once; V: TRBV6-5; DNA: TGTGCCAGCACCCCCTATGATTCCGATACGCAGTATTTT; CDR3: CASTPYDSDTQYF
J: TRBJ2-7; D: TRBD2; size: once; V: TRBV30; DNA: TGTGCCTGGAGACTAGCGGGAGGAAGCGCGGGCGAGCAGTACTTC; CDR3: CAWRLAGGSAGEQYF
J: TRBJ2-2; D: -; size: few; V: TRBV6-1; DNA: TGTGCCAGCAGTGATTCTAGGAAGGGGACCGGGGAGCTGTTTTTT; CDR3: CASSDSRKGTGELFF
J: TRBJ2-7; D: -; size: -; V: TRBV28; DNA: TGTGCCAGCAGTTTAAGCGGGTACTTCGAGCAGTACTTC; CDR3: CASSLSGYFEQYF
J: TRBJ2-7; D: TRBD1; size: -; V: TRBV27; DNA: TGTGCCAGCAGGGAGGGACAGGGAAGGGACGAGCAGTACTTC; CDR3: CASREGQGRDEQYF
J: TRBJ1-5; D: -; size: -; V: TRBV6-1; DNA: TGTGCCAGCAGTCTACGTAATCAGCCCCAGCATTTT; CDR3: CASSLRNQPQHF
J: TRBJ1-5; D: -; size: -; V: TRBV30; DNA: TGTGCCTGGAGCTTTAACGTACACGACAGAGGCAATCAGCCCCAGCATTTT; CDR3: CAWSFNVHDRGNQPQHF
J: TRBJ1-1; D: TRBD1; size: -; V: TRBV5-4; DNA: TGTGCCAGCACCCTCTGGGGGGCAGGGGGAAATGAAGCTTTCTTT; CDR3: CASTLWGAGGNEAFF
J: TRBJ1-5; D: -; size: -; V: TRBV28; DNA: TGTGCCAGCACCTCTTCCTACAGCAATCAGCCCCAGCATTTT; CDR3: CASTSSYSNQPQHF
J: TRBJ1-5; D: -; size: -; V: TRBV28; DNA: TGTGCCAGCAGCATGGGAGGGGGGACGCAGCCCCAGCATTTT; CDR3: CASSMGGGTQPQHF
J: TRBJ1-1; D: -; size: -; V: TRBV20-1; DNA: TGCAGTGCTACCACAGGAACTCAAGCTTTCTTT; CDR3: CSATTGTQAFF
J: TRBJ2-7; D: -; size: -; V: TRBV7-2; DNA: TGTGCCAGCAGCTTCGATTGGGGGCCGAACGAGCAGTACTTC; CDR3: CASSFDWGPNEQYF
J: TRBJ2-5; D: TRBD1; size: -; V: TRBV19; DNA: TGTGCCAGTAGCAACAGGGGAAAAGAGACCCAGTACTTC; CDR3: CASSNRGKETQYF
J: TRBJ1-5; D: TRBD1; size: -; V: TRBV10-1; DNA: TGCGCCAGCAGACCACCGGGACAGGGGTGGGGTCAGCCCCAGCATTTT; CDR3: CASRPPGQGWGQPQHF
J: TRBJ2-3; D: TRBD2; size: -; V: TRBV2; DNA: TGTGCCAGCAGGGAACTAGCGGGGGTCTCAGATACGCAGTATTTT; CDR3: CASRELAGVSDTQYF
J: TRBJ1-2; D: -; size: -; V: TRBV29-1; DNA: TGCAGCGTTGACGGAATTGAGACCCCAGGTGGCTATGGCTACACCTTC; CDR3: CSVDGIETPGGYGYTF
J: TRBJ2-7; D: -; size: -; V: TRBV10-3; DNA: TGTGCCATCAGTGAGAGGGGGTCCGGCTACGAGCAGTACTTC; CDR3: CAISERGSGYEQYF
J: TRBJ1-2; D: -; size: -; V: TRBV5-1; DNA: TGCGCCAGCAGCAACCCGGGGGGCGCGGGTGGCTACACCTTC; CDR3: CASSNPGGAGGYTF
J: TRBJ2-3; D: -; size: once; V: TRBV4-1; DNA: TGCGCCAGCAGCCTCGGGGACAATCGCGAGTATTTT; CDR3: CASSLGDNREYF
J: TRBJ1-4; D: -; size: -; V: TRBV4-1; DNA: TGCGCCAGCAGTCAAGGGGCGGAAAAACTGTTTTTT; CDR3: CASSQGAEKLFF
J: TRBJ1-5; D: -; size: -; V: TRBV6-1; DNA: TGTGCCAGCAGTGGACAGGTCAATCAGCCCCAGCATTTT; CDR3: CASSGQVNQPQHF
J: TRBJ1-1; D: -; size: -; V: TRBV18; DNA: TGTGCCAGCTCACCCCGCGAGGGGAACACTGAAGCTTTCTTT; CDR3: CASSPREGNTEAFF
J: TRBJ1-3; D: -; size: -; V: TRBV4-1; DNA: TGCGCCAGCAGCCCCGGGGGGGGGCCCTCTGGAAACACCATATATTTT; CDR3: CASSPGGGPSGNTIYF
J: TRBJ1-1; D: -; size: -; V: TRBV29-1; DNA: TGCAGCGTTGCGGAGTTGAAAGCTTTCTTT; CDR3: CSVAELKAFF
J: TRBJ2-7; D: TRBD2; size: -; V: TRBV14; DNA: TGTGCCAGCAGCCACCCGAGCGGGACCCGGGCCCTCTACGAGCAGTACTTC; CDR3: CASSHPSGTRALYEQYF
J: TRBJ1-5; D: -; size: -; V: TRBV2; DNA: TGTGCCAGCCACAGGGACGAGGGTCAGCCCCAGCATTTT; CDR3: CASHRDEGQPQHF
J: TRBJ2-7; D: TRBD1; size: few; V: TRBV6-1; DNA: TGTGCCAGCACCTTGGACAGGGGACGGGACGAGCAGTACTTC; CDR3: CASTLDRGRDEQYF
J: TRBJ1-1; D: -; size: once; V: TRBV27; DNA: TGTGCCAGCAGATCCAGGTCAAGTTGGGCTTTCTTT; CDR3: CASRSRSSWAFF
J: TRBJ2-7; D: TRBD2; size: once; V: TRBV6-6; DNA: TGTGCCAGCAGAATGACTAGCGTACCCTACGAGCAGTACTTC; CDR3: CASRMTSVPYEQYF